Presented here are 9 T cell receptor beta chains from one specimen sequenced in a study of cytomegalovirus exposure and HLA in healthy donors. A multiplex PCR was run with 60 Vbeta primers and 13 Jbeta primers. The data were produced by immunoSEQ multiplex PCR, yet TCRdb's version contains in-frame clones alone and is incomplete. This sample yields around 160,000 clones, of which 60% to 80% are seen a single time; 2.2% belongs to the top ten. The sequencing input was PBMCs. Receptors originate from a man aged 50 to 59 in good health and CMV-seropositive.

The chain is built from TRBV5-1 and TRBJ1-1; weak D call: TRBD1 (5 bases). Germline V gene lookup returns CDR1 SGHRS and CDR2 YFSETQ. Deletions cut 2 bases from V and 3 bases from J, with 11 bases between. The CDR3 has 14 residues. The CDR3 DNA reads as TGCGCCAGCAGCTTCCTTCGGGGGGACACTGAAGCTTTCTTT. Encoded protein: CASSFLRGDTEAFF.

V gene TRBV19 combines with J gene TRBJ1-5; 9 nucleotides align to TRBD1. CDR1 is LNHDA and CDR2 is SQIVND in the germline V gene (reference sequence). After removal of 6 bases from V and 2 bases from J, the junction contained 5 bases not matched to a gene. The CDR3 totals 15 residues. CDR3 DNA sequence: TGTGCCAGTAGGACGACAGGGGGTGGCAATCAGCCCCAGCATTTT. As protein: CASRTTGGGNQPQHF.

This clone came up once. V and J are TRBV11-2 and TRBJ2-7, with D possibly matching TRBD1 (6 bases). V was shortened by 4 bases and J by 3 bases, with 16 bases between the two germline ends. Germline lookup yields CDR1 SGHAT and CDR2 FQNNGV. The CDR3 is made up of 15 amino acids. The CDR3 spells CASSSETRGNYEQYF. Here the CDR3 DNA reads TGTGCCAGCAGCTCCGAAACCAGGGGCAACTACGAGCAGTACTTC.

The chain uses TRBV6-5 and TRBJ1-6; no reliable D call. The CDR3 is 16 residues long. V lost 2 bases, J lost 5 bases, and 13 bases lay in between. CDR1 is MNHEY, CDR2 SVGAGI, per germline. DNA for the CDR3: TGTGCCAGCAGTTACATGACAAGACCGGATAATTCACCCCTCCACTTT. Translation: CASSYMTRPDNSPLHF.

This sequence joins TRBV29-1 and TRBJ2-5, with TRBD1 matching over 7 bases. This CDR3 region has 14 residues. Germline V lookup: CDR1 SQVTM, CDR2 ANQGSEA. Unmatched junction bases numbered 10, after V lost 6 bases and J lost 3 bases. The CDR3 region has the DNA TGCAGCGTGCCAAGGGTAGGACAGGAAGAGACCCAGTACTTC. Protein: CSVPRVGQEETQYF.

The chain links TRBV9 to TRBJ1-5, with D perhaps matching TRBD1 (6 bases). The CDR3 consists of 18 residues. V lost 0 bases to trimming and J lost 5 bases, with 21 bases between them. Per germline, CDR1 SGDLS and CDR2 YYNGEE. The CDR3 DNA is TGTGCCAGCAGCGTAGGTGACCGCCAAGGGGGTCTGGATCAGCCCCAGCATTTT. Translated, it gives CASSVGDRQGGLDQPQHF.

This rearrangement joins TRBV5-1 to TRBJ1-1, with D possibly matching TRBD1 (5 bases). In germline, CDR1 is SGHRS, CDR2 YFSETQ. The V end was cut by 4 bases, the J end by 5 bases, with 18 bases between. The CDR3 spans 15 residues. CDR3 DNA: TGCGCCAGCAGCGGCGGAACCCCAGGGTCTACTGAAGCTTTCTTT. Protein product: CASSGGTPGSTEAFF.

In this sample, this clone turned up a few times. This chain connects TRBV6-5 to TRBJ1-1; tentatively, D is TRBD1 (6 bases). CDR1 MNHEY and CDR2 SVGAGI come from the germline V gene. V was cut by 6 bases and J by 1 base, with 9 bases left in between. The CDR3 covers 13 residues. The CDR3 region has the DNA TGTGCCAGCAGCTCCAGGGGGAACACTGAAGCTTTCTTT. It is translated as CASSSRGNTEAFF.

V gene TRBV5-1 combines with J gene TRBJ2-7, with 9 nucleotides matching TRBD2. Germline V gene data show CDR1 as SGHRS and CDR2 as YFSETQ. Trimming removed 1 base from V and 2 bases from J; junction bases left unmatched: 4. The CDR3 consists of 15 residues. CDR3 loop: CASSLKRGDTYEQYF. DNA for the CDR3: TGCGCCAGCAGCTTGAAGCGGGGGGACACCTACGAGCAGTACTTC. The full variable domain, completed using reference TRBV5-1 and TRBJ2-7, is KAGVTQTPRYLIKTRGQQVTLSCSPISGHRSVSWYQQTPGQGLQFLFEYFSETQRNKGNFPGRFSGRQFSNSRSEMNVSTLELGDSALYLCASSLKRGDTYEQYFGPGTRLTVT.